The 14 T cell receptor beta chains in this list originate from one sample, sequenced in a study of blood T cell repertoires in COVID-19. The assay was immunoSEQ multiplex PCR, and TCRdb's table has in-frame clones only and misses some. The repertoire has hundreds of thousands of clones, almost 90% of them found once; the top ten carry about 1.7%. Sequencing was carried out using PBMCs or T cells enriched from blood (not recorded which). The origin of the receptors is a young woman with acute COVID-19.

The chain carries TRBV27 and TRBJ2-5; possibly TRBD2 for D (5 bases). Germline values: CDR1 MNHEY, CDR2 SMNVEV (reference sequence). With 4 bases removed from V and 3 bases from J, the gap between germline ends came to 12 bases. The CDR3 is 14 residues long. CDR3 region: CASSSRSAEETQYF. In DNA form, the CDR3 reads TGTGCCAGCAGTTCTCGTAGCGCGGAAGAGACCCAGTACTTC.

This clone has only one observation. The rearrangement joins TRBV19 to TRBJ2-7; 8 nucleotides line up with TRBD1. The CDR3 has 15 amino acids. Germline CDR1 and CDR2: LNHDA and SQIVND (reference sequence). Germline trimming cut 3 bases from V and 3 bases from J; bases unmatched to any gene: 7. DNA of the CDR3: TGTGCCAGTAGTATTCAGCCAGGGGGCGTCTACGAGCAGTACTTC. This codes for CASSIQPGGVYEQYF. The entire variable domain, with the rest obtained from reference TRBV19 and TRBJ2-7, is as follows: DGGITQSPKYLFRKEGQNVTLSCEQNLNHDAMYWYRQDPGQGLRLIYYSQIVNDFQKGDIAEGYSVSREKKESFPLTVTSAQKNPTAFYLCASSIQPGGVYEQYFGPGTRLTVT.

This sequence joins TRBV7-2 and TRBJ2-4; possible D gene TRBD2, 6 bases. The CDR3 runs 21 residues. Germline CDR1 and CDR2: SGHTA and FQGNSA. Trimming took 0 bases from V and 0 from J, leaving 24 bases between them. The CDR3 reads CASSLAGLIGGTPLAKNIQYF. CDR3 bases: TGTGCCAGCAGCTTAGCGGGTCTCATCGGAGGGACTCCACTAGCCAAAAACATTCAGTACTTC.

This clone was seen just once. The chain carries TRBV9 and TRBJ2-2; 11 bases line up with TRBD1. This CDR3 is 17 amino acids long. Germline CDR1 is SGDLS and CDR2 is YYNGEE. The ends lost 4 bases at V and 4 bases at J; junction bases unmatched: 9. The CDR3 DNA reads as TGTGCCAGCAGCTACGGGACAGGGGGAGTTAGCACCGGGGAGCTGTTTTTT. It yields the protein CASSYGTGGVSTGELFF.

This clone appeared a single time. The V and J genes are TRBV19 and TRBJ2-2, with TRBD2 identical over 10 bases. The CDR3 is 18 residues long. Germline-derived CDR1 and CDR2 are LNHDA and SQIVND (reference sequence). The junction had 13 bases not matched to a gene; V was cut back by 5 bases and J by 4 bases. The CDR3 bases are TGTGCCAGTAGTGCCCCCAGACTAGCGGGTCAGGGCACCGGGGAGCTGTTTTTT. Its protein is CASSAPRLAGQGTGELFF.

The chain recombines TRBV24-1 with TRBJ2-3, with TRBD2 matching over 10 bases. CDR1 is KGHDR and CDR2 is SFDVKD in the germline V gene. Germline trimming cut 1 base from V and 1 base from J; bases unmatched to any gene: 4. CDR3 length equals 17 residues. The CDR3 reads CATSDFWGTSGTDTQYF. CDR3 nucleotide sequence: TGTGCCACCAGTGATTTCTGGGGGACTAGCGGCACAGATACGCAGTATTTT.

The genes are TRBV19 and TRBJ2-1; D is ambiguous. CDR1 and CDR2 (germline): LNHDA, SQIVND (reference sequence). This CDR3 comprises 14 residues. With 5 bases removed from V and 6 bases from J, the gap between germline ends came to 14 bases. The CDR3 DNA sequence: TGTGCCAGTAGTGTGGCAGCCTGGGCCAATGAGCAGTTCTTC. Translating it yields CASSVAAWANEQFF.

This chain links TRBV19 with TRBJ1-2; TRBD1 agrees at 9 bases. V lost 4 bases and J lost 5; bases outside the gene matches: 8. The CDR3 contains 15 residues. Germline CDR1 reads LNHDA; CDR2 reads SQIVND (reference sequence). CDR3 in amino acids: CASSSQQGAGYGYTF. The CDR3 DNA sequence: TGTGCCAGTAGTAGTCAACAGGGGGCCGGGTATGGCTACACCTTC.

This chain connects TRBV19 to TRBJ2-5; 7 nucleotides align to TRBD2. The CDR3 covers 14 residues. The V segment lost 5 bases and the J segment 5 bases; nucleotides outside the gene matches: 8. Per germline, CDR1 LNHDA and CDR2 SQIVND (reference sequence). The CDR3 spells CASSQRLAMETQYF. Written as DNA, the CDR3 is TGTGCCAGTAGTCAAAGACTAGCTATGGAGACCCAGTACTTC.

Only one count was recorded for this clone. This chain uses TRBV18 with TRBJ1-3; D call uncertain. The CDR3 runs 16 residues. In germline, CDR1 is KGHSH, CDR2 LQKENI. V shed 2 bases and J shed 0 bases, with 11 bases lying between them. This chain's CDR3 is CASSPVSVSSGNTIYF. The CDR3 DNA sequence: TGTGCCAGCTCACCAGTCTCCGTGTCCTCTGGAAACACCATATATTTT.

The J gene is TRBJ2-1, the V gene TRBV15, with 11 bases identical to TRBD2. V dropped 0 bases and J dropped 4; count of bases not matched to a gene: 2. Germline lookup yields CDR1 LNHNV and CDR2 YYDKDF (reference sequence). CDR3 length equals 16 residues. DNA of the CDR3: TGTGCCACCAGCAGAGACCGACTAGCGGGGTACAATGAGCAGTTCTTC. This gives the protein CATSRDRLAGYNEQFF.

V usage is TRBV4-1 and J usage is TRBJ1-3; D may be TRBD1 (6 bases). V lost 4 bases to trimming and J lost 3 bases, with 19 bases between them. This CDR3 comprises 17 residues. Germline V gives CDR1 MGHRA, CDR2 YSYEKL. The CDR3 nucleotides are TGCGCCAGCAGCCGCGTGATACAGGGTATAGGTGGAAACACCATATATTTT. Encoded protein: CASSRVIQGIGGNTIYF.

The chain uses TRBV6-5 and TRBJ2-7, with D tentatively TRBD1 (5 bases). The CDR3 runs to 15 residues. CDR1 and CDR2 from the germline V gene are MNHEY and SVGAGI. The germline V and J ends were trimmed by 4 bases and 3 bases, with 16 bases remaining between them. The CDR3 protein is CASSSQATGHYEQYF. DNA of the CDR3: TGTGCCAGCAGTTCTCAAGCTACAGGCCACTACGAGCAGTACTTC.

This sequence joins TRBV27 and TRBJ1-1, with TRBD1 matching 7 bases. Trimming at V came to 5 bases and at J to 5 bases, leaving 11 bases not matched to a gene. The CDR3 sequence is 15 residues long. Germline CDR1 reads MNHEY; CDR2 reads SMNVEV (reference sequence). This chain's CDR3 is CASSVPDRVGTEAFF. CDR3 in DNA: TGTGCCAGCAGTGTCCCCGACAGGGTTGGAACTGAAGCTTTCTTT.